The 27 T cell receptor beta chains below were found in one sample sequenced in a study of control samples from healthy donors and cancer patients. Repertoires were generated with immunoSEQ multiplex PCR, while TCRdb's copy carries only in-frame clones and drops some. The sample lists 75,000 to 90,000 clones; roughly 90% were seen once. The sample consisted of PBMCs. These receptors all come from a woman in her 50s with colorectal cancer.

The chain combines TRBV28 with TRBJ2-3, with D possibly being TRBD1 or TRBD2 (5 bases each). This CDR3 contains 13 residues. Trimming stripped 11 bases from V and 5 bases from J, with 17 bases between. The germline CDR1 and CDR2 sequences are MDHEN and SYDVKM. DNA of the CDR3: TGTGCCGGGGGTGGCGGCCAGGGAGATACGCAGTATTTT. Its translation is CAGGGGQGDTQYF.

CDR3 coding DNA: TGTGCCAGCACGTCTGACGGAGATACGCAGTATTTT. Translation: CASTSDGDTQYF. The chain joins TRBV2 to TRBJ2-3; D is unclear. Trimming removed 7 bases at V and 5 bases at J, with 10 bases between. Per the germline V gene, CDR1 is SNHLY and CDR2 is FYNNEI. CDR3 length: 12 amino acids.

The J gene is TRBJ1-1, the V gene TRBV27; weak D call: TRBD1 (5 bases). V lost 5 bases to trimming and J lost 1 base, with 11 bases between them. Germline V lookup: CDR1 MNHEY, CDR2 SMNVEV (reference sequence). The CDR3 loop spans 14 amino acids. CDR3 sequence reads: CASSPVTGNTEAFF. DNA for the CDR3: TGTGCCAGCAGTCCAGTAACAGGGAACACTGAAGCTTTCTTT.

The genes are TRBV6-5 and TRBJ1-1; 11 nucleotides agree with TRBD1. The CDR3 totals 14 residues. After removal of 5 bases from V and 4 bases from J, the junction contained 3 bases not matched to a gene. Per germline, CDR1 MNHEY and CDR2 SVGAGI. The CDR3 spells CASSTGTGGTEAFF. The CDR3 DNA is TGTGCCAGCAGTACCGGGACAGGGGGCACTGAAGCTTTCTTT.

The CDR3 DNA reads as TGTGCCAGCAGTTACCGGACAGGTGGACCAGATACGCAGTATTTT. It codes for CASSYRTGGPDTQYF. This chain connects TRBV6-2 or TRBV6-3 to TRBJ2-3; 7 bases map to TRBD1. The germline V gene encodes CDR1 MNHEY and CDR2 SVGEGT. This CDR3 has 15 amino acids. Unmatched junction bases numbered 6, after V lost 2 bases and J lost 4 bases.

V and J are TRBV7-2 and TRBJ1-1; 8 nucleotides agree with TRBD1. V gave up 5 bases and J gave up 3 bases; unmatched junction bases: 2. From germline, CDR1 is SGHTA and CDR2 FQGNSA. There are 13 residues in the CDR3. CDR3 DNA: TGTGCCAGCAGCGGACAGGGCTACACTGAAGCTTTCTTT. It yields the protein CASSGQGYTEAFF.

This sequence joins TRBV3-1 (or the pseudogene TRBV3-2) and TRBJ2-3; D gene ambiguous. The CDR3 totals 14 residues. Germline V gene sequence: CDR1 LGHDT, CDR2 YNNKEL (reference sequence). The ends were cut back, 2 bases at V and 4 bases at J, with 10 bases in the middle. The CDR3 nucleotides read TGTGCCAGCAGCCAACCCGGTAACCCAGATACGCAGTATTTT. It yields the protein CASSQPGNPDTQYF.

The chain joins TRBV28 to TRBJ1-4, with 9 positions matching TRBD1. This CDR3 region has 17 residues. Germline lookup yields CDR1 MDHEN and CDR2 SYDVKM. The trim removed 3 bases at V and 8 bases at J, leaving 13 bases unmatched. CDR3 sequence: CASSLTLNRGLWEKLFF. As DNA, the CDR3 is TGTGCCAGCAGTTTGACATTAAACAGGGGGCTTTGGGAAAAACTGTTTTTT.

The gene calls are TRBV10-1 and TRBJ1-4; 8 positions match TRBD1. This CDR3 spans 15 amino acids. The germline V gene encodes CDR1 WNHNN and CDR2 SYGVQD (reference sequence). The V segment lost 3 bases and the J segment 5 bases; nucleotides outside the gene matches: 5. The CDR3 DNA follows: TGCGCCAGCAGTGACGGGACAGGAGGGAATGAAAAACTGTTTTTT. Translated: CASSDGTGGNEKLFF.

This chain uses TRBV11-1 with TRBJ2-5; 7 bases match TRBD1. This CDR3 is 12 amino acids long. With 1 base clipped from V and 13 bases from J, the junction kept 6 bases outside the gene matches. Looked up from germline, CDR1 is SGHAT and CDR2 is FQDESV (reference sequence). Here the CDR3 DNA reads TGTGCCAGCAGCTTAGTCGAGGGACAGAGGTACTTC. As protein: CASSLVEGQRYF. Full variable domain (outside the CDR3, taken from reference TRBV11-1 and TRBJ2-5): EAEVAQSPRYKITEKSQAVAFWCDPISGHATLYWYRQILGQGPELLVQFQDESVVDDSQLPKDRFSAERLKGVDSTLKIQPAELGDSAMYLCASSLVEGQRYFGPGTRLLVL.

The chain links TRBV12-3 or TRBV12-4 to TRBJ1-2, with D unresolved. The CDR3 consists of 12 residues. V was trimmed by 6 bases and J by 8 bases, leaving 13 bases between them. The CDR3 loop is CASRGGLGGYTF. CDR3 bases: TGTGCCAGCAGGGGAGGGCTCGGGGGCTACACCTTC.

The V gene is TRBV19, the J gene TRBJ1-2; no clear D. The CDR3 contains 12 residues. CDR1 and CDR2 from the germline V gene are LNHDA and SQIVND (reference sequence). The V and J ends lost 0 bases and 5 bases respectively, with 4 bases between them. The CDR3, as DNA: TGTGCCAGTAGTATAGACAGATATGGCTACACCTTC. Translated, it gives CASSIDRYGYTF.

This chain uses TRBV7-3 with TRBJ2-2; TRBD2 aligns across 8 bases. The length of the CDR3 is 16 residues. The trim removed 4 bases at V and 1 base at J, leaving 5 bases unmatched. Germline CDR1 SGHTA, CDR2 FQGTGA. In nucleotides, the CDR3 is TGTGCCAGCAGCTCAAAAGCGGGGGAGAACACCGGGGAGCTGTTTTTT. Translation: CASSSKAGENTGELFF.

The chain uses TRBV5-1 and TRBJ1-2; weak D call: TRBD1 (5 bases). Germline V CDR1 and CDR2: SGHRS, YFSETQ. This CDR3 spans 14 amino acids. The ends were cut back, 7 bases at V and 2 bases at J, with 15 bases in the middle. CDR3 nucleotides: TGCGCCAGCGGGGACGGTACGCTAAACTATGGCTACACCTTC. Translation gives CASGDGTLNYGYTF.

The gene calls are TRBV18 and TRBJ1-1; TRBD1 matches 9 bases. The germline CDR1 and CDR2 sequences are KGHSH and LQKENI. V shed 2 bases, J shed 3 bases, and the junction held 4 bases outside the gene matches. The CDR3 spans 15 residues. The CDR3 sequence is CASSPGTGRDTEAFF. The CDR3 region has the DNA TGTGCCAGCTCACCAGGGACAGGGAGGGACACTGAAGCTTTCTTT. The entire variable domain, with the rest obtained from reference TRBV18 and TRBJ1-1, is as follows: NAGVMQNPRHLVRRRGQEARLRCSPMKGHSHVYWYRQLPEEGLKFMVYLQKENIIDESGMPKERFSAEFPKEGPSILRIQQVVRGDSAAYFCASSPGTGRDTEAFFGQGTRLTVV.

The chain has TRBV28 and TRBJ1-1; a weak D match, TRBD1 (6 bases). The germline CDR1 and CDR2 sequences are MDHEN and SYDVKM. V lost 6 bases to trimming and J lost 2 bases, with 16 bases between them. The CDR3 totals 15 residues. CDR3 coding DNA: TGTGCCAGCAGGGGGACATCTTCGGGCAACACTGAAGCTTTCTTT. It codes for CASRGTSSGNTEAFF.

This rearrangement joins TRBV24-1 to TRBJ2-2, with unresolved D. Germline values: CDR1 KGHDR, CDR2 SFDVKD. V lost 6 bases and J lost 7, with 5 bases in between. There are 11 residues in the CDR3. This chain's CDR3 is CATSSHGELFF. CDR3 in DNA: TGTGCCACCAGTAGTCACGGGGAGCTGTTTTTT.

The rearrangement links TRBV19 to TRBJ1-5, with a tentative D call TRBD1 (5 bases). The CDR3 consists of 13 residues. V was pared by 4 bases and J by 4 bases, with 8 bases between. Looked up from germline, CDR1 is LNHDA and CDR2 is SQIVND (reference sequence). The CDR3 here is CASSTQGNQPQHF. The CDR3 DNA sequence: TGTGCCAGTAGTACCCAGGGAAATCAGCCCCAGCATTTT.

This sequence joins TRBV7-2 and TRBJ1-5; unclear D gene. Germline CDR1 reads SGHTA; CDR2 reads FQGNSA. CDR3 length: 13 amino acids. Trimming pared 1 base from V and 6 bases from J, leaving 7 bases between. The CDR3 DNA sequence: TGTGCCAGCAGCTTAGTGGAGGGTCAGCCCCAGCATTTT. It yields the protein CASSLVEGQPQHF.

This rearrangement joins TRBV9 to TRBJ2-3, with D possibly being TRBD2 (5 bases). Per the germline V gene, CDR1 is SGDLS and CDR2 is YYNGEE. Trimming shortened V by 3 bases and J by 6 bases, and 11 bases separated the two germline ends. The CDR3 has 13 residues. The CDR3 DNA is TGTGCCAGCAGCGCCTGGTGGGAGGATACGCAGTATTTT. Translation: CASSAWWEDTQYF.

This rearrangement joins TRBV19 to TRBJ2-3, with TRBD2 identical over 8 bases. Germline CDR1 and CDR2: LNHDA and SQIVND (reference sequence). J was trimmed by 6 bases and V by 7 bases; bases with no gene match: 9. The CDR3 is made up of 14 amino acids. CDR3 coding DNA: TGTGCCAGTAAAACGGGAGGGGACGGGGATACGCAGTATTTT. Its translation is CASKTGGDGDTQYF.

Details on this clone: Its ends do not fully match the called genes, so a read error is possible. The CDR3 nucleotides are TGCAGTGCTAGTCTAGCGGGGGGCTATTCTTTC. Its translation is CSASLAGGYSF. The rearrangement links TRBV20-1 to TRBJ2-7, with 11 bases aligning to TRBD2. The CDR3 is made up of 11 amino acids. CDR1 and CDR2 from the germline V gene are DFQATT and SNEGSKA (reference sequence).

The V and J genes are TRBV15 and TRBJ2-1, with 8 positions matching TRBD1. This CDR3 has 15 amino acids. Trimming at V came to 0 bases and at J to 3 bases, leaving 1 base not matched to a gene. The germline gives CDR1 LNHNV, CDR2 YYDKDF (reference sequence). The CDR3, as DNA: TGTGCCACCAGCAGAGAACAGGGGGGCTACAATGAGCAGTTCTTC. Its translation: CATSREQGGYNEQFF.

The chain uses TRBV7-3 and TRBJ1-1; D is possibly TRBD1 (5 bases). CDR1 SGHTA and CDR2 FQGTGA come from the germline V gene. The CDR3 runs 16 residues. With 5 bases removed from V and 0 bases from J, the gap between germline ends came to 16 bases. The CDR3 region has the DNA TGTGCCAGCAGCCATCCCTGGGGGGTGTTGAACACTGAAGCTTTCTTT. It translates to CASSHPWGVLNTEAFF.

V usage is TRBV6-6 and J usage is TRBJ2-3; 9 nucleotides agree with TRBD1. Germline assignment: CDR1 MNHNY and CDR2 SVGAGI (reference sequence). Losses at the gene ends were 5 bases for V and 1 base for J; bases not matched to a gene: 10. This CDR3 region has 17 residues. CDR3 sequence reads: CASSPGPGQGGTDTQYF. In DNA, the CDR3 is TGTGCCAGCAGTCCTGGACCGGGACAGGGAGGCACAGATACGCAGTATTTT.

The chain joins TRBV18 to TRBJ1-1, with 8 bases lining up with TRBD1. Germline V CDR1 and CDR2: KGHSH, LQKENI. The CDR3 has 16 residues. V gave up 1 base and J gave up 3 bases; unmatched junction bases: 7. The chain's CDR3 is CASSPHQGAQDTEAFF. The CDR3 DNA follows: TGTGCCAGCTCACCACATCAGGGGGCGCAGGACACTGAAGCTTTCTTT.

This clone has just a few counts. The V and J genes are TRBV3-1 (or the pseudogene TRBV3-2) and TRBJ2-1; D not certain. Germline lookup yields CDR1 LGHDT and CDR2 YNNKEL (reference sequence). V gave up 1 base and J gave up 13 bases, with 14 bases separating them. This CDR3 comprises 13 residues. CDR3 in DNA: TGTGCCAGCAGCCAAGGTAGCAACCGGGTCCAGTTCTTC. The encoded protein is CASSQGSNRVQFF.